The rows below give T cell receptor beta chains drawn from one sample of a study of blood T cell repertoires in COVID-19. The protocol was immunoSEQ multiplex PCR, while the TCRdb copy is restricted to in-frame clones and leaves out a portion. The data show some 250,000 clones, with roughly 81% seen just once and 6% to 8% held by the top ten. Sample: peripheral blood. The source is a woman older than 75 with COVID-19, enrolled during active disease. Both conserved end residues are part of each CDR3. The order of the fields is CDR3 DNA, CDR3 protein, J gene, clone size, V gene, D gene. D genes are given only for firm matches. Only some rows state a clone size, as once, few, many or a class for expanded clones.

CDR3 DNA: TGTGCCAGCAGCCAAGAGGCAGCAACTAATGAAAAACTGTTTTTT; CDR3 protein: CASSQEAATNEKLFF; J gene: TRBJ1-4; clone size: .; V gene: TRBV3-1/TRBV3-2; D gene: .
CDR3 DNA: TGCGCCAGCAGCCCCGGGCTTGTGCGGGGCGGGGAGCTGTTTTTT; CDR3 protein: CASSPGLVRGGELFF; J gene: TRBJ2-2; clone size: few; V gene: TRBV5-1; D gene: .
CDR3 DNA: TGTGCCTGGGACGCCGGGACTAGCGGATACAATGAGCGGTTCTTC; CDR3 protein: CAWDAGTSGYNERFF; J gene: TRBJ2-1; clone size: .; V gene: TRBV30; D gene: TRBD2
CDR3 DNA: TGCAGCGTAGCCCGGGACAGGGGGAACACCATATATTTT; CDR3 protein: CSVARDRGNTIYF; J gene: TRBJ1-3; clone size: .; V gene: TRBV29-1; D gene: TRBD1
CDR3 DNA: TGTGCCAGCAGTCGAGCAGGCATTGAGCAGTTCTTC; CDR3 protein: CASSRAGIEQFF; J gene: TRBJ2-1; clone size: .; V gene: TRBV12-3/TRBV12-4; D gene: .
CDR3 DNA: TGTGCCAGCAGCGTAGATCCCGGGACAGGGGCCAGACACCACTATGGCTACACCTTC; CDR3 protein: CASSVDPGTGARHHYGYTF; J gene: TRBJ1-2; clone size: .; V gene: TRBV9; D gene: TRBD1
CDR3 DNA: TGTGCCAGCAGTTACGGAGGCGCCGTGAACACTGAAGCTTTCTTT; CDR3 protein: CASSYGGAVNTEAFF; J gene: TRBJ1-1; clone size: .; V gene: TRBV6-5; D gene: .
CDR3 DNA: TGTGCCAGCAGTGTTACAGGGCGTGGGCCCTATGGCTACACCTTC; CDR3 protein: CASSVTGRGPYGYTF; J gene: TRBJ1-2; clone size: once; V gene: TRBV25-1; D gene: .
CDR3 DNA: TGTGCCACCGGACAGGGGGGCGCAGATACGCAGTATTTT; CDR3 protein: CATGQGGADTQYF; J gene: TRBJ2-3; clone size: .; V gene: TRBV24-1; D gene: TRBD1
CDR3 DNA: TGTGCCACCAGCAGGGACTACTATGGCTACACCTTC; CDR3 protein: CATSRDYYGYTF; J gene: TRBJ1-2; clone size: .; V gene: TRBV15; D gene: .
CDR3 DNA: TGTGCCACCCTCCGGGGGGGGGCAGATACGCAGTATTTT; CDR3 protein: CATLRGGADTQYF; J gene: TRBJ2-3; clone size: .; V gene: TRBV6-6; D gene: TRBD2
CDR3 DNA: TGTGCCAGCAGTTTCGGGGTTAGGGAAAAACTGTTTTTT; CDR3 protein: CASSFGVREKLFF; J gene: TRBJ1-4; clone size: .; V gene: TRBV28; D gene: .
CDR3 DNA: TGTGCTAGTGGTTTGGTATCAGGGGGCACTGAAGCTTTCTTT; CDR3 protein: CASGLVSGGTEAFF; J gene: TRBJ1-1; clone size: .; V gene: TRBV12-5; D gene: TRBD1
CDR3 DNA: TGCGCCAGCGGGACTAGCGGGGGATACACAGATACGCAGTATTTT; CDR3 protein: CASGTSGGYTDTQYF; J gene: TRBJ2-3; clone size: .; V gene: TRBV5-1; D gene: TRBD2
CDR3 DNA: TGTGCCAGCAGTTTATCTCTCGGTGGGGGGTGGCAAAAACTGTTTTTT; CDR3 protein: CASSLSLGGGWQKLFF; J gene: TRBJ1-4; clone size: .; V gene: TRBV27; D gene: .
CDR3 DNA: TGTGCCAGCAGTAAAGTAACAGGGGGGGATACTGAAGCTTTCTTT; CDR3 protein: CASSKVTGGDTEAFF; J gene: TRBJ1-1; clone size: .; V gene: TRBV7-2; D gene: TRBD1
CDR3 DNA: TGTGCCAGCAGCCAAGGAACCGGACAGGGGGCAAAACTGTTTTTT; CDR3 protein: CASSQGTGQGAKLFF; J gene: TRBJ1-4; clone size: .; V gene: TRBV3-1/TRBV3-2; D gene: TRBD1
CDR3 DNA: TGCGCCAGCAGCCAAGAGGGGGGAGGGATTAATGAAAAACTGTTTTTT; CDR3 protein: CASSQEGGGINEKLFF; J gene: TRBJ1-4; clone size: once; V gene: TRBV4-1; D gene: .
CDR3 DNA: TGCGCCAGCAGCTTGCCCGGGAAGCGAAATGAGCAGTTCTTC; CDR3 protein: CASSLPGKRNEQFF; J gene: TRBJ2-1; clone size: .; V gene: TRBV5-1; D gene: .
CDR3 DNA: TGTGCCAGCACAAGGGACAGGGGGCCTTCACCCCTCCACTTT; CDR3 protein: CASTRDRGPSPLHF; J gene: TRBJ1-6; clone size: .; V gene: TRBV9; D gene: TRBD1
CDR3 DNA: TGTGCCAGCGGCGGACTCCTGAACACTGAAGCTTTCTTT; CDR3 protein: CASGGLLNTEAFF; J gene: TRBJ1-1; clone size: .; V gene: TRBV18; D gene: .
CDR3 DNA: TGTGCCAGCAGCTCTAGCGGGACCCTCACAGATACGCAGTATTTT; CDR3 protein: CASSSSGTLTDTQYF; J gene: TRBJ2-3; clone size: .; V gene: TRBV11-3; D gene: TRBD2
CDR3 DNA: TGCGCCAGCAGCCCGGGACAGGGGGCACAGCCCCAGCATTTT; CDR3 protein: CASSPGQGAQPQHF; J gene: TRBJ1-5; clone size: .; V gene: TRBV5-1; D gene: TRBD1
CDR3 DNA: TGTGCTAGTGCCCTGGGACAGACTGATGGCTACACCTTC; CDR3 protein: CASALGQTDGYTF; J gene: TRBJ1-2; clone size: .; V gene: TRBV12-5; D gene: TRBD1
CDR3 DNA: TGTGCCAGCAGCCGTAAAACAGCATTAGATGAAAAACTGTTTTTT; CDR3 protein: CASSRKTALDEKLFF; J gene: TRBJ1-4; clone size: .; V gene: TRBV7-9; D gene: .
CDR3 DNA: TGTGCCAGCAGCTTAGATGCAGGCAATCAGCCCCAGCATTTT; CDR3 protein: CASSLDAGNQPQHF; J gene: TRBJ1-5; clone size: .; V gene: TRBV7-2; D gene: .
CDR3 DNA: TGTGCCAGCAGTTCGCGGGGCGGAGAGGGCTACACCTTC; CDR3 protein: CASSSRGGEGYTF; J gene: TRBJ1-2; clone size: .; V gene: TRBV27; D gene: .
CDR3 DNA: TGCGCCAGCAGCTTACAGTTATGGCAAGAGACCCAGTACTTC; CDR3 protein: CASSLQLWQETQYF; J gene: TRBJ2-5; clone size: .; V gene: TRBV5-1; D gene: .
CDR3 DNA: TGCGCCAGCAGCATCTCTAGCGGGGTCTACGAGCAGTACTTC; CDR3 protein: CASSISSGVYEQYF; J gene: TRBJ2-7; clone size: .; V gene: TRBV5-1; D gene: TRBD2
CDR3 DNA: TGTGCCAGCGGAGGGGCCAGCGAAGCTTTCTTT; CDR3 protein: CASGGASEAFF; J gene: TRBJ1-1; clone size: .; V gene: TRBV2; D gene: .
CDR3 DNA: TGTGCCAGCAGTGGGGACAGGAATTCACCCCTCCACTTT; CDR3 protein: CASSGDRNSPLHF; J gene: TRBJ1-6; clone size: .; V gene: TRBV2; D gene: TRBD1
CDR3 DNA: TGTGCCACCAGTGATCCCGACCCTTTACTAGGTGAGGAGCAGTTCTTC; CDR3 protein: CATSDPDPLLGEEQFF; J gene: TRBJ2-1; clone size: .; V gene: TRBV24-1; D gene: .
CDR3 DNA: TGTGCCAGCAGTGCAGGACTAGCGGGAGAGGCGTTCTTC; CDR3 protein: CASSAGLAGEAFF; J gene: TRBJ2-1; clone size: .; V gene: TRBV12-3/TRBV12-4; D gene: TRBD2
CDR3 DNA: TGTGCCAGCAGCGTTGGAGCGGGATCCCTCTACGAGCAGTACTTC; CDR3 protein: CASSVGAGSLYEQYF; J gene: TRBJ2-7; clone size: .; V gene: TRBV9; D gene: TRBD2
CDR3 DNA: TGTGCCAGCAGCAATCCTTACGGAGGAGGAGGTTCACCCCTCCACTTT; CDR3 protein: CASSNPYGGGGSPLHF; J gene: TRBJ1-6; clone size: .; V gene: TRBV6-2/TRBV6-3; D gene: .
CDR3 DNA: TGTGCCTGGAGTTACCCCAGGGCGGACGAGCAGTACTTC; CDR3 protein: CAWSYPRADEQYF; J gene: TRBJ2-7; clone size: .; V gene: TRBV30; D gene: .
CDR3 DNA: TGTGCCAGCAGCTTTGGACAGGGCAATCAGCCCCAGCATTTT; CDR3 protein: CASSFGQGNQPQHF; J gene: TRBJ1-5; clone size: once; V gene: TRBV5-5; D gene: TRBD1
CDR3 DNA: TGTGCCAGCAGCGGACGGGAGCGGTCGAACACCGGGGAGCTGTTTTTT; CDR3 protein: CASSGRERSNTGELFF; J gene: TRBJ2-2; clone size: .; V gene: TRBV5-4; D gene: .
CDR3 DNA: TGTGCCAGCAGCTCCGGGACAACTAATGAAAAACTGTTTTTT; CDR3 protein: CASSSGTTNEKLFF; J gene: TRBJ1-4; clone size: .; V gene: TRBV5-4; D gene: .
CDR3 DNA: TGTGCCATCAGGGGTCTAACAGTTCCAAACACCATATATTTT; CDR3 protein: CAIRGLTVPNTIYF; J gene: TRBJ1-3; clone size: .; V gene: TRBV10-3; D gene: .
CDR3 DNA: TGCAGTGCTAGTCCCCAGGTTATGTGGCAGTACTTC; CDR3 protein: CSASPQVMWQYF; J gene: TRBJ2-7; clone size: .; V gene: TRBV20-1; D gene: .
CDR3 DNA: TGCGCCAGCAGCTTGGATGGCGGATATGGCTACACCTTC; CDR3 protein: CASSLDGGYGYTF; J gene: TRBJ1-2; clone size: .; V gene: TRBV5-1; D gene: .
CDR3 DNA: TGTGCCAGCTCACCACCCGGAGGGACTAACTATGGCTACACCTTC; CDR3 protein: CASSPPGGTNYGYTF; J gene: TRBJ1-2; clone size: .; V gene: TRBV18; D gene: .
CDR3 DNA: TGTGCCAGCAGCCAAGAAGGGAGCGGGGGGTCAGGGCAAGAGACCCAGTACTTC; CDR3 protein: CASSQEGSGGSGQETQYF; J gene: TRBJ2-5; clone size: .; V gene: TRBV3-1/TRBV3-2; D gene: TRBD2
CDR3 DNA: TGTGCCATCAGTGAGTCGACAGGGAACACTGAAGCTTTCTTT; CDR3 protein: CAISESTGNTEAFF; J gene: TRBJ1-1; clone size: .; V gene: TRBV10-3; D gene: .
CDR3 DNA: TGTGCCAGCAGCGGACAGACCAATCAGCCCCAGCATTTT; CDR3 protein: CASSGQTNQPQHF; J gene: TRBJ1-5; clone size: .; V gene: TRBV6-5; D gene: .
CDR3 DNA: TGTGCCAGCAGCCTCCACCCTAGCGGGATCTCCTACGAGCAGTACTTC; CDR3 protein: CASSLHPSGISYEQYF; J gene: TRBJ2-7; clone size: .; V gene: TRBV7-2; D gene: TRBD2
CDR3 DNA: TGCGCCAGCAGCCGGGGTTTACAAGAGACCCAGTACTTC; CDR3 protein: CASSRGLQETQYF; J gene: TRBJ2-5; clone size: .; V gene: TRBV5-1; D gene: .
CDR3 DNA: TGCGCCAGCAGCCCCCGACAGGACACAGATACGCAGTATTTT; CDR3 protein: CASSPRQDTDTQYF; J gene: TRBJ2-3; clone size: .; V gene: TRBV4-1; D gene: .
CDR3 DNA: TGCGCCAGCAGCCCCCAAGGAGGTTATAATTCACCCCTCCACTTT; CDR3 protein: CASSPQGGYNSPLHF; J gene: TRBJ1-6; clone size: .; V gene: TRBV5-1; D gene: .
CDR3 DNA: TGTGCCAGCAGCGCAAGGACGGGGTGGTCGTACTTC; CDR3 protein: CASSARTGWSYF; J gene: TRBJ2-5; clone size: .; V gene: TRBV11-2; D gene: .
CDR3 DNA: TGCGCCAGCAGTGAGTTTGTCAGGCGGGAGTGCGAGCAGTACTTC; CDR3 protein: CASSEFVRRECEQYF; J gene: TRBJ2-7; clone size: few; V gene: TRBV10-1; D gene: TRBD2
CDR3 DNA: TGTGCCAGCAGCTTGGTAGAGGGGACAGGCAATGAGCAGTTCTTC; CDR3 protein: CASSLVEGTGNEQFF; J gene: TRBJ2-1; clone size: .; V gene: TRBV5-4; D gene: TRBD1
CDR3 DNA: TGTGCCAGCAGAGTTCGACAGGGTAGGAAGGATGAAAAACTGTTTTTT; CDR3 protein: CASRVRQGRKDEKLFF; J gene: TRBJ1-4; clone size: .; V gene: TRBV6-4; D gene: TRBD1
CDR3 DNA: TGTGCCAGCACCAATAGGGGACTAGCTAGGGATGAGCAGTTCTTC; CDR3 protein: CASTNRGLARDEQFF; J gene: TRBJ2-1; clone size: .; V gene: TRBV7-9; D gene: TRBD2
CDR3 DNA: TGTGCCAGCAGCTCAGGACAGGGAGGGTACGAGCAGTACTTC; CDR3 protein: CASSSGQGGYEQYF; J gene: TRBJ2-7; clone size: .; V gene: TRBV7-6; D gene: .